The rows below give T cell receptor beta chains drawn from one sample of a study of human T cells and chemical hapten exposure. TCRdb re-analysed the 5' RACE reads in MiXCR, keeping a single row per CDR3 protein. This table has 95,000 to 120,000 distinct CDR3 sequences, roughly 18% appearing once. These receptors all stem from a human donor in good health. The CDR3 runs from the conserved cysteine through the conserved F or W. Each record gives: J gene, clone size, V gene, D gene, CDR3 DNA, CDR3 protein. D genes are given only for firm matches. Clone size, where shown, is once, few, many, or a class for clones that have expanded.

>TRBJ2-3|many|TRBV28|.
TGTGCCAGCAGTTTGTGGTTGCAGGGTAGGACAGATACGCAGTATTTT
CASSLWLQGRTDTQYF
>TRBJ2-1|many|TRBV28|.
TGTGCCAGCAGGCCCCTGTCGGGCGGAGGACGGTACAATGAGCAGTTCTTC
CASRPLSGGGRYNEQFF
>TRBJ1-5|.|TRBV19|.
TGTGCCAGTACCGGGTGGGCAGGGGATGATCAGCCCCAGCATTTT
CASTGWAGDDQPQHF
>TRBJ2-3|few|TRBV7-2|.
TGTGCCAGCACCGCGCCGTCGGAGCAAGATACGCAGTATTTT
CASTAPSEQDTQYF
>TRBJ2-5|few|TRBV12-3/TRBV12-4|.
TGTGCCAGCAGCCCAAGCCCCGTCGGGGACGCCCAGTACTTC
CASSPSPVGDAQYF
>TRBJ1-1|.|TRBV7-9|TRBD1
TGTGCCAGCAGCCTGCTGGGACAGATGAACACTGAAGCTTTCTTT
CASSLLGQMNTEAFF
>TRBJ1-5|few|TRBV5-1|TRBD1
TGCGCCAGCAGCTTAAGACAGGGGGACCAGCCCCAGCATTTT
CASSLRQGDQPQHF
>TRBJ1-4|few|TRBV20-1|.
TGCAGTGCTAGCAGTTTGACGGAAGGAAAACTGTTTTTT
CSASSLTEGKLFF
>TRBJ2-3|.|TRBV7-6|TRBD1
TGTGCCAGCAGCTTAGTACCGGGACAGGGGTTAACTAGCACAGATACGCAGTATTTT
CASSLVPGQGLTSTDTQYF
>TRBJ1-6|once|TRBV11-2|.
TGTGCCAGCAGCTCGACGGACGTCCGACTCCTCCACTTT
CASSSTDVRLLHF
>TRBJ1-1|.|TRBV7-7|TRBD1
TGTGCTAGCAGCTTAGACGACAGGGCGAACACTGAAGCTTTCTTT
CASSLDDRANTEAFF
>TRBJ1-4|few|TRBV28|TRBD1
TGTGCCAGCAGTTTATCAGGGGGCAATGAAAAACTGTTTTTT
CASSLSGGNEKLFF
>TRBJ1-5|.|TRBV7-2|TRBD1
TGTGCCAGCAGTTATACGACAGGGGGAGGGCCCCAGCATTTT
CASSYTTGGGPQHF
>TRBJ2-3|once|TRBV9|.
TGTGCCAGCAGCGTTTGGGGGTCGGGCACAGATACGCAGTATTTT
CASSVWGSGTDTQYF
>TRBJ2-3|few|TRBV5-1|TRBD1
TGCGCCAGCAGCGGAGGACAGGGGCACGCAGATACGCAGTATTTT
CASSGGQGHADTQYF
>TRBJ1-5|once|TRBV5-5|.
TGTGCCAGCAGCCCCCGGGCGGATCTGAATCAGCCCCAGCATTTT
CASSPRADLNQPQHF
>TRBJ2-3|.|TRBV3-1|.
TGTGCCAGCGGCTATCGGGATACGCAGTATTTT
CASGYRDTQYF
>TRBJ2-3|.|TRBV12-3/TRBV12-4|TRBD1
TGTGCCAGCAGTCAGGGACAGGGGCTTACAGATACGCAGTATTTT
CASSQGQGLTDTQYF
>TRBJ2-1|few|TRBV20-1|TRBD2
TGCAGTGCCTTCGGACTAGCGGGAGCAGTGAGAAATGAGCAGTTCTTC
CSAFGLAGAVRNEQFF
>TRBJ1-2|.|TRBV6-1|.
TGTGCCAGCAGTGAAGGTCCCCGCAATAGCTATGGCTACACCTTC
CASSEGPRNSYGYTF
>TRBJ2-1|.|TRBV12-3/TRBV12-4|TRBD2
TGTGCCAGCAGAAGGGACGTAGCGGGAGCTGGCAATGAGCAGTTCTTC
CASRRDVAGAGNEQFF
>TRBJ1-5|few|TRBV20-1|.
TGCAGTACCATGAGTCGCCTTGGGAGCAATCAGCCCCAGCATTTT
CSTMSRLGSNQPQHF
>TRBJ2-7|.|TRBV7-2|TRBD1
TGTGCCAGCAGCAGATGGACAGGGAGTTACGAGCAGTACTTC
CASSRWTGSYEQYF
>TRBJ2-5|.|TRBV9|TRBD1
TGTGCCAGCAGCCCACTAGGGAGACAGGGGGAGACCCAGTACTTC
CASSPLGRQGETQYF
>TRBJ2-5|few|TRBV9|TRBD2
TGTGCCAGCAGCGCCATACCGGGACTAGCGTATCAAGAGACCCAGTACTTC
CASSAIPGLAYQETQYF
>TRBJ2-6|many|TRBV5-4|.
TGTGCCAGCAGCTTGCCACAAGTCTCTGGGGCCAACGTCCTGACTTTC
CASSLPQVSGANVLTF
>TRBJ2-1|.|TRBV3-1|.
TGTGCCAGCAGCCAAGAAGGGGCTGCCCCCCATGAGCAGTTCTTC
CASSQEGAAPHEQFF
>TRBJ2-7|.|TRBV20-1|TRBD2
TGCAGTGCTAGAGATGCTAGCGGACCCCCTCGCGAGCAGTACTTC
CSARDASGPPREQYF
>TRBJ1-5|few|TRBV28|TRBD1
TGTGCCAGCGTGGGGACAGAGCATAGCAATCAGCCCCAGCATTTT
CASVGTEHSNQPQHF
>TRBJ2-7|.|TRBV28|.
TGTGCCAGCACCCTGCCCCGAGGTGACGGTCACTACGAGCAGTACTTC
CASTLPRGDGHYEQYF
>TRBJ1-5|.|TRBV2|.
TGTGCCAGCAACCCGGAGGGTGGGCCCCAGCATTTT
CASNPEGGPQHF
>TRBJ2-7|.|TRBV28|TRBD2
TGTGCCAGCAGTGAAACTAGCGGGAGGGCTCCCTACGAGCAGTACTTC
CASSETSGRAPYEQYF
>TRBJ1-1|.|TRBV10-3|TRBD1
TGTGCCATCAGTGAGTCAACAGGGGGGTCGACTGAAGCTTTCTTT
CAISESTGGSTEAFF
>TRBJ1-2|.|TRBV5-5|.
TGTGCCAGCAGCTTGGCGGGAAATTCTAACTATGGCTACACCTTC
CASSLAGNSNYGYTF
>TRBJ2-2|.|TRBV6-6|.
TGTGCCAGCAGTTATTCCCAGAGCACCGGGGAGCTGTTTTTT
CASSYSQSTGELFF
>TRBJ2-1|few|TRBV2|TRBD1
TGTGCCAGCAGTACGGACAGGGGGCGCCCCTACAATGAGCAGTTCTTC
CASSTDRGRPYNEQFF
>TRBJ1-5|medium-sized|TRBV20-1|TRBD1
TGCAGTGCTGGGCGGACAGGGCCATATCAGCCCCAGCATTTT
CSAGRTGPYQPQHF
>TRBJ2-7|.|TRBV28|.
TGTGCCAGCAGTGGAACCGGGTCTCGATCCGAGCAGTACTTC
CASSGTGSRSEQYF
>TRBJ2-1|few|TRBV4-1|.
TGCGCCAGCAGCCAAGCCGGGCGAGCCTACAATGAGCAGTTCTTC
CASSQAGRAYNEQFF
>TRBJ1-5|few|TRBV28|.
TGTGCCAGCAGTTCCACTCCTTATCAGCCCCAGCATTTT
CASSSTPYQPQHF
>TRBJ2-2|.|TRBV4-1|.
TGCGCCAGCTCTAGGGGGGGCATGAACACCGGGGAGCTGTTTTTT
CASSRGGMNTGELFF
>TRBJ1-2|few|TRBV6-5|TRBD1
TGTGCCAGCAATCCCTCAGGGGGGGATGGCTACACCTTC
CASNPSGGDGYTF
>TRBJ2-2|many|TRBV7-3|.
TGTGCCAGCAGCTTCACATTGAACACCGGGGAGCTGTTTTTT
CASSFTLNTGELFF
>TRBJ2-1|large|TRBV7-8|TRBD2
TGTGCCAGCAGCTTAGCTCTAGGACTAGCGGGAGTCGAGAAGGATGAGCAGTTCTTC
CASSLALGLAGVEKDEQFF